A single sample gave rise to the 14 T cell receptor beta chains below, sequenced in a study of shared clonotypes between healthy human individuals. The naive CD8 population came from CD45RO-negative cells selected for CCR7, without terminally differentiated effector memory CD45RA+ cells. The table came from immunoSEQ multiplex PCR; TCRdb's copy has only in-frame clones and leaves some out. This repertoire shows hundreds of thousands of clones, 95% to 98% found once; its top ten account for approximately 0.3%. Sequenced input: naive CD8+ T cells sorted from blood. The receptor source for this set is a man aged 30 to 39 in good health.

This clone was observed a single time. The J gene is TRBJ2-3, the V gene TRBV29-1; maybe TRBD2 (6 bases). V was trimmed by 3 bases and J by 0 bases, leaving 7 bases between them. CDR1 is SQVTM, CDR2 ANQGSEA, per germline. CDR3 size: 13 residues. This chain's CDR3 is CSVDGTSTDTQYF. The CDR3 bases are TGCAGCGTTGACGGGACTAGCACAGATACGCAGTATTTT.

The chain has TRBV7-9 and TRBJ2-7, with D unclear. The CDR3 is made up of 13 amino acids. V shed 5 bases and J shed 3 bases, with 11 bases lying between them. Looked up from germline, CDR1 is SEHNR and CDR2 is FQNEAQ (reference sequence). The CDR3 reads CASSPDGVYEQYF. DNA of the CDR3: TGTGCCAGCAGCCCTGACGGAGTCTACGAGCAGTACTTC.

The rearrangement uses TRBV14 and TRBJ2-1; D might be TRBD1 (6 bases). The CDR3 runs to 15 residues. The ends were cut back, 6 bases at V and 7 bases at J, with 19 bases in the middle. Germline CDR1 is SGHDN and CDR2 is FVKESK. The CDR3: CASRPLARGTNEQFF. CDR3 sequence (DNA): TGTGCCAGCAGACCCCTAGCCCGTGGGACAAATGAGCAGTTCTTC.

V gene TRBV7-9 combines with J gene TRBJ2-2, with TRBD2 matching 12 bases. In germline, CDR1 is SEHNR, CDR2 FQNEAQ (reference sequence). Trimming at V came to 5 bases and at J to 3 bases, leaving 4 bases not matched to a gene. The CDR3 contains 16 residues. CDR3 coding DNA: TGTGCCAGCAGCCAGACTAGCGGGAGATACACCGGGGAGCTGTTTTTT. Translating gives CASSQTSGRYTGELFF.

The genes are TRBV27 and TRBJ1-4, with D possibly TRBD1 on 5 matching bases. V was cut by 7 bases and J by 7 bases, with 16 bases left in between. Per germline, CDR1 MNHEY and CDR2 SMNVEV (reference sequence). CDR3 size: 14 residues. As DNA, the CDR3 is TGTGCCAGCACCAAGGCTTGGGGCTTTGAAAAACTGTTTTTT. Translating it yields CASTKAWGFEKLFF.

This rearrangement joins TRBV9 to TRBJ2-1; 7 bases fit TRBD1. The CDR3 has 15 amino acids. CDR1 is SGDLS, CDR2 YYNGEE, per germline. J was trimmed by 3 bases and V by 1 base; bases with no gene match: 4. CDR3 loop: CASSVSGTVYNEQFF. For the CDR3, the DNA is TGTGCCAGCAGCGTATCAGGGACAGTCTACAATGAGCAGTTCTTC.

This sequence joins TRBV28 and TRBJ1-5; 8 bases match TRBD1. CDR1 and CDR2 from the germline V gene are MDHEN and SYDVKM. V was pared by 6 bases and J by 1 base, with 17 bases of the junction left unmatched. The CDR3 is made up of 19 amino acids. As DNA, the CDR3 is TGTGCCAGCAGCTCCCCGGACAGGGCGTTCGGAAAAAGCAATCAGCCCCAGCATTTT. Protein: CASSSPDRAFGKSNQPQHF. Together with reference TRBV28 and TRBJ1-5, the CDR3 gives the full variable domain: DVKVTQSSRYLVKRTGEKVFLECVQDMDHENMFWYRQDPGLGLRLIYFSYDVKMKEKGDIPEGYSVSREKKERFSLILESASTNQTSMYLCASSSPDRAFGKSNQPQHFGDGTRLSIL.

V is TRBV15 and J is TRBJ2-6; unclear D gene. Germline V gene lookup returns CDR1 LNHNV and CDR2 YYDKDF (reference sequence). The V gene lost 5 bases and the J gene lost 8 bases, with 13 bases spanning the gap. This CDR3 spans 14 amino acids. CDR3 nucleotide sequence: TGTGCCACCAGCGATCGGCATAAATCCAACGTCCTGACTTTC. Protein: CATSDRHKSNVLTF. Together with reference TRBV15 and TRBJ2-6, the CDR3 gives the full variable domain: DAMVIQNPRYQVTQFGKPVTLSCSQTLNHNVMYWYQQKSSQAPKLLFHYYDKDFNNEADTPDNFQSRRPNTSFCFLDIRSPGLGDTAMYLCATSDRHKSNVLTFGAGSRLTVL.

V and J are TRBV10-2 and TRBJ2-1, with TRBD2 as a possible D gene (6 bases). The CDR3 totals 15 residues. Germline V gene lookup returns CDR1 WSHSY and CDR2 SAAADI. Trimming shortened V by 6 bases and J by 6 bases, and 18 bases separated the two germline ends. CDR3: CASSDSGLHPNEQFF. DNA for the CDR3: TGCGCCAGCAGCGACTCGGGACTGCATCCCAATGAGCAGTTCTTC.

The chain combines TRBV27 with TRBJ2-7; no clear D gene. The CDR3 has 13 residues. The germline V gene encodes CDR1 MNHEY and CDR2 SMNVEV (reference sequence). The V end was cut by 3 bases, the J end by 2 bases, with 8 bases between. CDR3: CASSLKIAYEQYF. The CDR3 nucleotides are TGTGCCAGCAGTTTGAAGATTGCCTACGAGCAGTACTTC.

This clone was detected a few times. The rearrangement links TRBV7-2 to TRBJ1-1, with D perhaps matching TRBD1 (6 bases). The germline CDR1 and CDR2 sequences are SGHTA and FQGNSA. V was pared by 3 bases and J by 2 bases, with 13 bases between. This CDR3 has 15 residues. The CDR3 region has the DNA TGTGCCAGCAGCTTTTTCGAACAGGGTAACACTGAAGCTTTCTTT. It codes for CASSFFEQGNTEAFF.

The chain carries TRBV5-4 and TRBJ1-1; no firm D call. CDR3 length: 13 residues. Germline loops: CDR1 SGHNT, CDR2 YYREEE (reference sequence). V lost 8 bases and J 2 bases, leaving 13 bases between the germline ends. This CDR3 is CASTAGSNTEAFF. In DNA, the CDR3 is TGTGCCAGTACCGCGGGGTCTAACACTGAAGCTTTCTTT.

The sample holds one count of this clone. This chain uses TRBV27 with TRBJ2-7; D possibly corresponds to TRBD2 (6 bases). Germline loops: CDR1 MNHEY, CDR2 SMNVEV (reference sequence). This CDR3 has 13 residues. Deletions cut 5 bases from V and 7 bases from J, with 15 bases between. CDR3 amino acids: CASSLASGGEQYF. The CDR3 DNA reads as TGTGCCAGCAGTCTCGCGAGCGGAGGGGAGCAGTACTTC.

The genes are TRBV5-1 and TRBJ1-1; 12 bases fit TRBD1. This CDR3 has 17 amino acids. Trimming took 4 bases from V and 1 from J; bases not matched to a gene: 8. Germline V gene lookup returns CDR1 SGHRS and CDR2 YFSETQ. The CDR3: CASSLTGTGGQNTEAFF. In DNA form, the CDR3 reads TGCGCCAGCAGCCTCACCGGGACAGGGGGCCAGAACACTGAAGCTTTCTTT.